The clone carrying this T cell receptor (beta chain) was seen more than once but under ten times. Antigen unknown. The sample belongs to a study of response to subunit inactivated influenza vaccine. Regarding the study as a whole: Each seasonal influenza vaccination, the authors suggested, recruits few new T cells.

From the RT-PCR reads, TCRdb called clonotypes with MiXCR, one entry per CDR3 protein. The sample includes about 700,000 distinct CDR3 sequences, 15% to 19% of them seen just once. The sample here was PBMCs from blood, taken 12 days after vaccination. This receptor was obtained from a man in his forties or fifties who received an inactivated influenza vaccine.

CDR3 amino acids: CASSLSGMGSSTDTQYF. The CDR3 DNA sequence: TGCGCCAGCAGCTTGAGCGGGATGGGCTCTAGCACAGATACGCAGTATTTT. This chain joins TRBV5-1 and TRBJ2-3; TRBD2 matches 7 bases. From germline, CDR1 is SGHRS and CDR2 YFSETQ. The CDR3 has 17 residues. V dropped 1 base and J dropped 0; count of bases not matched to a gene: 8.